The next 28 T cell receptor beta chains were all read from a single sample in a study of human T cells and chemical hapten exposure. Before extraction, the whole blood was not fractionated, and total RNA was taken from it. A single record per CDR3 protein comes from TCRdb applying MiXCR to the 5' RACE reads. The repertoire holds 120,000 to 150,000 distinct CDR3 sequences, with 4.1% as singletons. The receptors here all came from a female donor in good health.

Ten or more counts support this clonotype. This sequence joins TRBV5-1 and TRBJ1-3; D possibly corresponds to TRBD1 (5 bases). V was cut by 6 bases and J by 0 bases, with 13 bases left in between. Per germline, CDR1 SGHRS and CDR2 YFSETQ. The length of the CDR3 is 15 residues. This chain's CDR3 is CASTGRGSSGNTIYF. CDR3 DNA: TGCGCCAGCACCGGACGGGGCTCCTCTGGAAACACCATATATTTT.

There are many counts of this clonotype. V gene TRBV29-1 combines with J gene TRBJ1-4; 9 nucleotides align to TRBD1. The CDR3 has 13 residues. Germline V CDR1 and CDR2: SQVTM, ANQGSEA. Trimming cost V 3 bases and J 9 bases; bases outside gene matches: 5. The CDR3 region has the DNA TGCAGCGTTGAGGGACAGGGAGGTCAAAAACTGTTTTTT. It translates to CSVEGQGGQKLFF.

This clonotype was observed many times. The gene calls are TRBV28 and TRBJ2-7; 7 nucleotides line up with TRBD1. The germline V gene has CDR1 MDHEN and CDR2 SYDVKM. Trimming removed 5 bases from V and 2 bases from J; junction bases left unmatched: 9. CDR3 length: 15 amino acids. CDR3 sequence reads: CASSASGTATYEQYF. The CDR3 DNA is TGTGCCAGCAGTGCCTCCGGGACAGCCACCTACGAGCAGTACTTC.

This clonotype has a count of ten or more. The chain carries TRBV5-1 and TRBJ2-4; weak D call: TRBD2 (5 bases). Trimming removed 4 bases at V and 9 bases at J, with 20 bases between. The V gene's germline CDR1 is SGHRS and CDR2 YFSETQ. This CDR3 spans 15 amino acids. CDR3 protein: CASSQQTLVGSIQYF. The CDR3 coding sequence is TGCGCCAGCAGCCAGCAAACACTAGTAGGGTCCATTCAGTACTTC.

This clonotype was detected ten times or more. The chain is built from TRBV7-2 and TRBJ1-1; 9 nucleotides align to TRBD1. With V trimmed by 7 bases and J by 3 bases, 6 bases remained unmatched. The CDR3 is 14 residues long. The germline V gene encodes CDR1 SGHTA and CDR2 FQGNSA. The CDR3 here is CASTRDRAYTEAFF. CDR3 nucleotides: TGTGCCAGCACCAGGGACAGGGCATACACTGAAGCTTTCTTT.

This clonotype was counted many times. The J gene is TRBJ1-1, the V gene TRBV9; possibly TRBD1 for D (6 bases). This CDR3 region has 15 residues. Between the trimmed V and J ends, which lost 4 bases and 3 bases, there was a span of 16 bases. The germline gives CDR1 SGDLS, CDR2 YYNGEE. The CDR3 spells CASSPQRGVDTEAFF. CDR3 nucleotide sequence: TGTGCCAGCAGCCCACAGAGGGGGGTGGACACTGAAGCTTTCTTT.

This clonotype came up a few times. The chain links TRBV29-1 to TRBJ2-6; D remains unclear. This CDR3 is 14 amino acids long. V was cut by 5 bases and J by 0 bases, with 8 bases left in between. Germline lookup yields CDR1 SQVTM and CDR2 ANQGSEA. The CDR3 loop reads CSVFPRSGANVLTF. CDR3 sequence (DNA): TGCAGCGTTTTCCCCCGCTCTGGGGCCAACGTCCTGACTTTC. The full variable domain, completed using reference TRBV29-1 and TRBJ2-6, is SAVISQKPSRDICQRGTSLTIQCQVDSQVTMMFWYRQQPGQSLTLIATANQGSEATYESGFVIDKFPISRPNLTFSTLTVSNMSPEDSSIYLCSVFPRSGANVLTFGAGSRLTVL.

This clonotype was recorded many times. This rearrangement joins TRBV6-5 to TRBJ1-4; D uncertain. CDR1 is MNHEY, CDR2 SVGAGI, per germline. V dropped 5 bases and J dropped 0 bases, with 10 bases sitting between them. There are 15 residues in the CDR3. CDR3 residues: CASSIDAATNEKLFF. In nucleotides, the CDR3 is TGTGCCAGCAGTATAGACGCTGCAACTAATGAAAAACTGTTTTTT.

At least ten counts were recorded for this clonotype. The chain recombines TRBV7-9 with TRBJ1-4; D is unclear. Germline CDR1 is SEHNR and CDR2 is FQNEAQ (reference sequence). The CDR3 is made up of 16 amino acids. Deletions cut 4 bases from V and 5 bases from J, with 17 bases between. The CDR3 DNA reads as TGTGCCAGCAGCTCCGACTCAGGAACCTTAAATGAAAAACTGTTTTTT. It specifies CASSSDSGTLNEKLFF.

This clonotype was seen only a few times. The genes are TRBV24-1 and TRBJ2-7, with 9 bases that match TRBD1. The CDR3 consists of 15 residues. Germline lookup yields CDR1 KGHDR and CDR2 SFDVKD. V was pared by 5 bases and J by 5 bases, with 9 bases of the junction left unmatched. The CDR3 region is CATSGRTGEIDEQYF. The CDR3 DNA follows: TGTGCCACCAGTGGGCGGACAGGGGAAATCGACGAGCAGTACTTC.

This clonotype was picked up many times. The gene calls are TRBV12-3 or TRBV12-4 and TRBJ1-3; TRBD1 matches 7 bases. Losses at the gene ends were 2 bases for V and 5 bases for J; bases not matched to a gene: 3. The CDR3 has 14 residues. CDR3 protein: CASSLTRGRNTIYF. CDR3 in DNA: TGTGCCAGCAGTTTAACCAGGGGGAGAAACACCATATATTTT.

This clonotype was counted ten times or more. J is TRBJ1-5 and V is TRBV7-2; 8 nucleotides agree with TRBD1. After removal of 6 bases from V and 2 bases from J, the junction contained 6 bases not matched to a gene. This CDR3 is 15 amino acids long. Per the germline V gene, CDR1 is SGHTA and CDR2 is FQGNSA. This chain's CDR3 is CASSITGGRNQPQHF. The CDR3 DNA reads TGTGCCAGCAGTATAACAGGGGGGCGCAATCAGCCCCAGCATTTT.

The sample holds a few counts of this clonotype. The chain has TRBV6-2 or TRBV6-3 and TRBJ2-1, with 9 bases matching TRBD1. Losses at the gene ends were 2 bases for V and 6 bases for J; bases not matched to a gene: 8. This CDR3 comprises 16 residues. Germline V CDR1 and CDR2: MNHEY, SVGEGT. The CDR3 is CASSYAPGQGGNEQFF. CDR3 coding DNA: TGTGCCAGCAGTTACGCCCCGGGACAGGGCGGCAATGAGCAGTTCTTC.

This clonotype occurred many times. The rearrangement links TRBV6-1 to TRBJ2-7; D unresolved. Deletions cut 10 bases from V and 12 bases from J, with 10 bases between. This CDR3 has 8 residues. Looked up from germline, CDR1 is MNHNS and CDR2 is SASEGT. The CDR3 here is CAILPWYF. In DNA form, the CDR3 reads TGTGCCATCCTACCTTGGTACTTC.

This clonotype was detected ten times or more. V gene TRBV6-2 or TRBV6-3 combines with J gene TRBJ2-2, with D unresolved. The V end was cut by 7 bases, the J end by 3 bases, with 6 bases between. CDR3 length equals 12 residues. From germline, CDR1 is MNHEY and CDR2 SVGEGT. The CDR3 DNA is TGTGCCAGCACCCTAGACACCGGGGAGCTGTTTTTT. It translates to CASTLDTGELFF.

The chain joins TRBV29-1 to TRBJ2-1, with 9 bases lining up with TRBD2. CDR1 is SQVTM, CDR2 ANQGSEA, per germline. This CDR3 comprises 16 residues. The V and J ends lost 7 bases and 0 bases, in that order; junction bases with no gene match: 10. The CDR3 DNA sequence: TGCAGCGGAGAGGGTAGCGGGGGCAGCTCCTACAATGAGCAGTTCTTC. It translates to CSGEGSGGSSYNEQFF.

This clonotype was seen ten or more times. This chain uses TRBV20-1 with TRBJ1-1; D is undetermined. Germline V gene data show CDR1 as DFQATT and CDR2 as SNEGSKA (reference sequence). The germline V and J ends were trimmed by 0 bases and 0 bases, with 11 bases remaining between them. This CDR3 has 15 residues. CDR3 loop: CSARDLFGMNTEAFF. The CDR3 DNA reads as TGCAGTGCTAGAGATCTATTCGGGATGAACACTGAAGCTTTCTTT.

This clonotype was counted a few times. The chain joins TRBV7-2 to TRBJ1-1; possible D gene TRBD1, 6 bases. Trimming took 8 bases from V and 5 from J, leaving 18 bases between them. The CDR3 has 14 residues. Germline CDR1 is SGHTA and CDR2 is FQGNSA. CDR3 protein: CASRAGGGGTEAFF. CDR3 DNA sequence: TGTGCCAGCCGCGCGGGGGGGGGCGGGACTGAAGCTTTCTTT. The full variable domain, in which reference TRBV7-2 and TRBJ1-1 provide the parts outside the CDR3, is GAGVSQSPSNKVTEKGKDVELRCDPISGHTALYWYRQSLGQGLEFLIYFQGNSAPDKSGLPSDRFSAERTGGSVSTLTIQRTQQEDSAVYLCASRAGGGGTEAFFGQGTRLTVV.

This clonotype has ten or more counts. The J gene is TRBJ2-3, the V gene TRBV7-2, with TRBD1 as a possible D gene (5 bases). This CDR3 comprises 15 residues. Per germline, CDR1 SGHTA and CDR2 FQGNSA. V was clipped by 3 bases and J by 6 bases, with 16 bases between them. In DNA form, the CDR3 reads TGTGCCAGCAGCTTCCAGGTTTTAGGGGCGGATACGCAGTATTTT. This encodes CASSFQVLGADTQYF.

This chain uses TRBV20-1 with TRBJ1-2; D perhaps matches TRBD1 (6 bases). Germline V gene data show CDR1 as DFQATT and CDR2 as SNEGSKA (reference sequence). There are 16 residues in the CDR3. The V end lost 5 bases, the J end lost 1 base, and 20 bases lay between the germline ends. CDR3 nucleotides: TGCAGTGCTCTCCGGGACAAAAGGGCCTATAACTATGGCTACACCTTC. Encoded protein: CSALRDKRAYNYGYTF.

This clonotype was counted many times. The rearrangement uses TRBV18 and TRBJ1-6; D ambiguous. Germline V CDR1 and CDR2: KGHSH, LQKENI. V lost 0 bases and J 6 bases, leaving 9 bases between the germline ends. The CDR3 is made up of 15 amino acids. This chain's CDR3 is CASSPPSVSNSPLHF. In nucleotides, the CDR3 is TGTGCCAGCTCACCACCTTCGGTATCTAATTCACCCCTCCACTTT.

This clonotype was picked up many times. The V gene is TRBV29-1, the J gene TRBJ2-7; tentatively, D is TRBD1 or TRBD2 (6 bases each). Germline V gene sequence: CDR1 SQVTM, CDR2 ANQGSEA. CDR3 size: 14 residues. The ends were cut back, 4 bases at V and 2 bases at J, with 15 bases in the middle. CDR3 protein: CSVVTLRGAYEQYF. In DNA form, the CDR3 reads TGCAGCGTTGTGACTCTAAGGGGGGCCTACGAGCAGTACTTC.

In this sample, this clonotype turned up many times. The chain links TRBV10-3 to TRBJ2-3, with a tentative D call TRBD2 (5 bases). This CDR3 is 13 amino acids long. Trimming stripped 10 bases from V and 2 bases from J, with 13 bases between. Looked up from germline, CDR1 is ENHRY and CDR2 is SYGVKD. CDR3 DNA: TGTGCCACCGGAGCGGCACACACAGATACGCAGTATTTT. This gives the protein CATGAAHTDTQYF.

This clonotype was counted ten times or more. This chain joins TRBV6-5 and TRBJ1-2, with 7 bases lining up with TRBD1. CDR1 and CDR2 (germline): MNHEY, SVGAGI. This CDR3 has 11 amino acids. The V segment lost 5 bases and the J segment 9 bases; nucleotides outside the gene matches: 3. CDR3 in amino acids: CASSTTGSYTF. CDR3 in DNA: TGTGCCAGCAGTACGACAGGGAGCTACACCTTC.

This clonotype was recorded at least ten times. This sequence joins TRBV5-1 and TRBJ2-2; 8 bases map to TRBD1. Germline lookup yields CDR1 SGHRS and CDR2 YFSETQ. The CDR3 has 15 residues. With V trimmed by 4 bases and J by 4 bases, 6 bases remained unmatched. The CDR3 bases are TGCGCCAGCAGCCTGGACAGGGTCTTCACCGGGGAGCTGTTTTTT. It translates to CASSLDRVFTGELFF.

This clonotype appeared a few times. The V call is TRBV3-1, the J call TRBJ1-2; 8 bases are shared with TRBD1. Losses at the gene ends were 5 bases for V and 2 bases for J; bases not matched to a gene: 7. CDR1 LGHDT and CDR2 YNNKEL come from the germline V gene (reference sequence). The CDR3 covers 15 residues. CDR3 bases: TGTGCCAGCAGCTCTGCTAGACAGGGGAACTATGGCTACACCTTC. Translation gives CASSSARQGNYGYTF.

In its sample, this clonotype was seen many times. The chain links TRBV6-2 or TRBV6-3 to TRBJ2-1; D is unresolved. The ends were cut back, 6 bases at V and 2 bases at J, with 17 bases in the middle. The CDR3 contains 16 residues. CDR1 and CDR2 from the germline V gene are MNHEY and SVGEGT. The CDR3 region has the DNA TGTGCCAGCAGACCCCTTGTTACCATCCCCTACAATGAGCAGTTCTTC. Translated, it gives CASRPLVTIPYNEQFF.

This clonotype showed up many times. DNA for the CDR3: TGTGCCAGCAGTGACTACAGGACAGGGGTTGGGGCCAACGTCCTGACTTTC. Encoded protein: CASSDYRTGVGANVLTF. The V and J genes are TRBV25-1 and TRBJ2-6; 9 bases line up with TRBD1. Trimming removed 3 bases from V and 3 bases from J; junction bases left unmatched: 6. The germline V gene has CDR1 MGHDK and CDR2 SYGVNS. The CDR3 is 17 residues long. Based on the CDR3 plus reference TRBV25-1 and TRBJ2-6, the full variable domain is EADIYQTPRYLVIGTGKKITLECSQTMGHDKMYWYQQDPGMELHLIHYSYGVNSTEKGDLSSESTVSRIRTEHFPLTLESARPSHTSQYLCASSDYRTGVGANVLTFGAGSRLTVL.